This T cell receptor (beta chain) was sequenced in a study of T cell responses to AZD1222 COVID-19 vaccine. The table came from immunoSEQ multiplex PCR; TCRdb's copy has only in-frame clones and leaves some out. Of 90,000 to 100,000 clones in the sample, 87% were seen once. Study-wide results and caveats: Spike-specific TCR breadth and depth both grew after two AZD1222 doses.

Between the trimmed V and J ends, which lost 0 bases and 0 bases, there was a span of 13 bases. Germline loops: CDR1 SGHRS, CDR2 YFSETQ. The CDR3 has 17 amino acids. Points on this clone: Its target is not known.

This clonotype was obtained from an adult in good health. Specimen: peripheral blood, collected on day 0 of AZD1222 vaccination. This chain uses TRBV5-1 with TRBJ1-3; D is perhaps TRBD1 (5 bases). DNA of the CDR3: TGCGCCAGCAGCTTGGTTGGGGGTTCCGACTCTGGAAACACCATATATTTT. As protein: CASSLVGGSDSGNTIYF.